What follows describes a single T cell receptor beta chain. The target of this receptor is not known. A much larger clone lies a single base off, so this may be a read error. The germline V gene gives CDR1 as SGHTA and CDR2 as FQGNSA. The CDR3 spans 14 residues, from the cysteine through the phenylalanine. The kept DNA is CDR3 alone, 42 bases in frame from the first base. Between the V and J ends, shortened by 5 bases and 12 bases respectively, the junction contains 22 bases. TCRdb records Illumina HiSeq 1500 as the sequencer. The public sequencing data were trimmed at Q25 with fastp and processed into clonotypes with MiXCR by TCRdb, which kept only in-frame beta chains. Identical CDR3 proteins give one entry, which carries the most common genes and DNA. Present in this sample are more than 350,000 distinct CDR3 sequences, 25% to 40% of which were seen just once. The ten largest clones take up around 13% of the sample.

This sample was included in a study of T cell repertoires in cytomegalovirus infection (dated by TCRdb to the late 2010s). Notes on the research overall: The HLA type of each donor mattered for the analysis, because public TCR beta signatures pointed to carriage of CMV infection along with the matching HLA type. General study outcomes and caveats: Carriers of CMV infection plus the relevant HLA type were discriminated by the cumulative frequency of public TCR beta family members in the study cohort and in an independent roughly 400-donor cohort. In the ex vivo response, HLA-C-restricted CMV-specific TCR beta clonotypes were dominant, and in two of eight donors the single most frequent clonotype came from this HLA-C-restricted group.

This clonotype was sampled from a human donor in good health (CMV status not recorded). Some clones in this sample may be carry-over from other donors' samples. The sequence links TRBV7-2 to TRBJ1-1; matching of 5 bases hints at TRBD1 as the D gene. Input material: PBMCs. The DNA is TGTGCCAGCAGCGAGGACATTTGGGTTTCGTTGTCTTTCTTT. This translates into CASSEDIWVSLSFF.